This T cell receptor beta chain emerged from a study of beta chain features in type 1 diabetes. Study at large: The patient and healthy donor groups were comparable for age, gender and cell yields.

The table lists this clone with a few counts. Its target is unknown. The ends were cut back, 10 bases at V and 15 bases at J, with 16 bases in the middle. The CDR3 length is 10 residues. Germline V gene sequence: CDR1 ENHRY, CDR2 SYGVKD. Study findings and constraints: PCR might favor shorter templates, but any such skew would affect patients and controls equally. Across all four CD4+ subsets, people with type 1 diabetes showed modestly shorter TCRB CDR3s.

The isolated RNA, all of it, was reverse transcribed, so expressed TCRB transcripts were what got sequenced. Profiling relied on immunoSEQ multiplex PCR, and the TCRdb table lists in-frame clones only, not all of them. This table holds 400,000 or so clones, 9.6% found once. The V gene is TRBV10-3, the J gene TRBJ2-1; possibly TRBD2 for D (7 bases). Sequenced input: central memory CD4+ T cells from blood. The clonotype comes from a young man with type 1 diabetes. In nucleotides, the CDR3 is TGTGCCAGCAGGGACCGGGGGGCGTTCTTC. Protein: CASRDRGAFF.